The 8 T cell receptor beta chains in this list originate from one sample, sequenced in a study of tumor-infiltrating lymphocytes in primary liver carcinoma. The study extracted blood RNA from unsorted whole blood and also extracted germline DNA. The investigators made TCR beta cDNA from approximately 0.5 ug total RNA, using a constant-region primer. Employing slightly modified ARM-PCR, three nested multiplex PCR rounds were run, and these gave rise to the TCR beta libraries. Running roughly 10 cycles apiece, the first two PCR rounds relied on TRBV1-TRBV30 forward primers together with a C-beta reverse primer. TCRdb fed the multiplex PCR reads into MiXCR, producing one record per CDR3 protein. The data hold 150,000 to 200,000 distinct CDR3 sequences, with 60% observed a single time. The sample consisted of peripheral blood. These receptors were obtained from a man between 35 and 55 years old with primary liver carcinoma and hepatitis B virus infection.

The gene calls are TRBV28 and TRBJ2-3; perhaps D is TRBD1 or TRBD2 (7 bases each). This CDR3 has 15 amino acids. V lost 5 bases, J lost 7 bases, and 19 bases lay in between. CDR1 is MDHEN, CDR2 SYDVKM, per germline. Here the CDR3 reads CASSQGDTGGYTQYF. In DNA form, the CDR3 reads TGTGCCAGCAGTCAGGGGGATACGGGAGGATATACGCAGTATTTT.

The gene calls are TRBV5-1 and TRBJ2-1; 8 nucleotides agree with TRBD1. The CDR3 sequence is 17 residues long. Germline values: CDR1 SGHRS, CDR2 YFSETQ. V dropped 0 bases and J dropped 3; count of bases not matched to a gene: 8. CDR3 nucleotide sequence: TGCGCCAGCAGCTTGGAACCCGGGACAGGACTCTACAATGAGCAGTTCTTC. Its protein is CASSLEPGTGLYNEQFF.

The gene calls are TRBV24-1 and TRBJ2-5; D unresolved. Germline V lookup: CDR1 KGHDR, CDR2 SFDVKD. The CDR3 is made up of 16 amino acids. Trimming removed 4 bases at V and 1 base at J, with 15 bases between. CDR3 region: CATSEGGTNFQETQYF. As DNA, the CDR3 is TGTGCCACCAGTGAGGGCGGCACCAACTTCCAAGAGACCCAGTACTTC.

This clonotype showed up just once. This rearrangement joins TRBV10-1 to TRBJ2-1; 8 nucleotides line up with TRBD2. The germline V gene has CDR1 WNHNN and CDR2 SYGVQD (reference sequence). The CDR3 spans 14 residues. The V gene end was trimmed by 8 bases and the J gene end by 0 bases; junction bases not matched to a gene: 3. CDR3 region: CASGGTSSYNEQFF. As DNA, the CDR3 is TGCGCCAGCGGGGGGACTAGCTCCTACAATGAGCAGTTCTTC.

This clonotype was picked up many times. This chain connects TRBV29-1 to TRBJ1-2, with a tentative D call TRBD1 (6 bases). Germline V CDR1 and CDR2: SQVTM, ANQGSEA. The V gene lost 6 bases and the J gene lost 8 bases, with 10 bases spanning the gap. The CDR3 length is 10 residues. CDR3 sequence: CSVVTGGYTF. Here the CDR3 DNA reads TGCAGCGTGGTTACAGGGGGCTACACCTTC.

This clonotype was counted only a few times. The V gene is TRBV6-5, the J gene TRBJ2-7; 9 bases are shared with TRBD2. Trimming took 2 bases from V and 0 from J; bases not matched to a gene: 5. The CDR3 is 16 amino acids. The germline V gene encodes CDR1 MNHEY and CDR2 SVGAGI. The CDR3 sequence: CASSYPSGTTSYEQYF. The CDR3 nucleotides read TGTGCCAGCAGTTACCCTAGCGGGACCACCTCCTACGAGCAGTACTTC.

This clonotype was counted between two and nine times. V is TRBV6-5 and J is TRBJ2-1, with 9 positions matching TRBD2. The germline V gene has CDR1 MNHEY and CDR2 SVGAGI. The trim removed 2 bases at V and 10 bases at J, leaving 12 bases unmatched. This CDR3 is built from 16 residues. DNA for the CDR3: TGTGCCAGCAGTTACGGACCGGCTAGCGGGGCAGGGGAGCAGTTCTTC. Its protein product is CASSYGPASGAGEQFF.

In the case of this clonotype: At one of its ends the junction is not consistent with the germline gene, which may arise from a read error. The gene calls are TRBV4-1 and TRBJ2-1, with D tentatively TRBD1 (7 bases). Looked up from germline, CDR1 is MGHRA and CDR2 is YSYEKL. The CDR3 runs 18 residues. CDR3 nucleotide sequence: TGCGGCAGCAGCCAAGATACTCCCAGGCGCCCCCAGGGGGGCGAGCAGTTCTTC. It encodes CGSSQDTPRRPQGGEQFF.